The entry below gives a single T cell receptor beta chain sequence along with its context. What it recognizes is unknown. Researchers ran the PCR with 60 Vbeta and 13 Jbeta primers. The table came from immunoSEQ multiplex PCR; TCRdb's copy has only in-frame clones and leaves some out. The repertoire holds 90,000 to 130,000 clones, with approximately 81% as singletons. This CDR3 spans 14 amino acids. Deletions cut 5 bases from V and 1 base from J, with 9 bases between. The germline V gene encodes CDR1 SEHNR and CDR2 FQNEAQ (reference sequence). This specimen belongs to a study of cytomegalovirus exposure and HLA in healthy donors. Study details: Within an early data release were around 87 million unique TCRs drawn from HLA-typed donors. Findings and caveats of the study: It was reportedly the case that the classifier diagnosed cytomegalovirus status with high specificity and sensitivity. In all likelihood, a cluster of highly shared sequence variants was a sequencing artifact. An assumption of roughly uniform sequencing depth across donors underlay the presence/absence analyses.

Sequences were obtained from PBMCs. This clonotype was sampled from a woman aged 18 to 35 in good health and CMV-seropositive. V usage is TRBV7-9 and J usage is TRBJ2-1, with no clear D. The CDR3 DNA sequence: TGTGCCAGCAGCCCCACTCTGTCCTACAATGAGCAGTTCTTC. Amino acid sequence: CASSPTLSYNEQFF.